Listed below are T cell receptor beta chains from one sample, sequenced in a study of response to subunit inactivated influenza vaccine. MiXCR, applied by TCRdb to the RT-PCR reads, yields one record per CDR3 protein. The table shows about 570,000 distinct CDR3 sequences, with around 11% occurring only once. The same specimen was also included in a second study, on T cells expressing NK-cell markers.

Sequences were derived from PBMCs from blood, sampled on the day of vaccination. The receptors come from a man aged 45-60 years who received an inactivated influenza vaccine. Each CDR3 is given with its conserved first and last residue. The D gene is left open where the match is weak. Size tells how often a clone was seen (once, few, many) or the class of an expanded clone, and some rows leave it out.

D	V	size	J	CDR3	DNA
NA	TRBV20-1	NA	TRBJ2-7	CSATKGGTTAVEQYF	TGCAGTGCTACCAAAGGGGGGACTACCGCGGTCGAGCAGTACTTC
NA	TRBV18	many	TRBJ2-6	CASSPPTGANVLTF	TGTGCCAGCTCACCACCCACAGGGGCCAACGTCCTGACTTTC
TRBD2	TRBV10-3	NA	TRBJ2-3	CAISAAGGEDTQYF	TGTGCCATCAGTGCTGCGGGGGGCGAGGATACGCAGTATTTT
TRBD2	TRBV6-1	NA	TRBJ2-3	CASSHGGRGSSDTQYF	TGTGCCAGCAGTCATGGCGGGAGAGGAAGTTCAGATACGCAGTATTTT
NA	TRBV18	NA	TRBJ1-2	CASSPDRQNYGYTF	TGTGCCAGCTCACCCGATAGGCAGAACTATGGCTACACCTTC
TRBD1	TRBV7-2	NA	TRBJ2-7	CASSPTWTGGRYEQYF	TGTGCCAGCAGCCCGACCTGGACAGGGGGCCGATACGAGCAGTACTTC
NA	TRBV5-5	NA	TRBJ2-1	CASSSISFEQFF	TGTGCCAGCAGCTCCATATCTTTTGAGCAGTTCTTC
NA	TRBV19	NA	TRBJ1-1	CASWSGPTEAFF	TGTGCCAGTTGGTCAGGCCCCACTGAAGCTTTCTTT
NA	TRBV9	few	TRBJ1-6	CASSGRLVPPLHF	TGTGCCAGCAGCGGCCGGCTCGTTCCACCCCTCCACTTT
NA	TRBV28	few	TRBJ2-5	CASSLAQLLGETQYF	TGTGCCAGCAGTTTGGCACAGTTATTGGGCGAGACCCAGTACTTC
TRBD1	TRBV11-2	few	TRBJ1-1	CASSPGLAGGKGNTEAFF	TGTGCCAGCAGCCCAGGCCTGGCAGGGGGGAAGGGTAACACTGAAGCTTTCTTT
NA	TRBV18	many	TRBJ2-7	CASSPSNSYEQYF	TGTGCCAGCTCACCGAGTAATTCCTACGAGCAGTACTTC
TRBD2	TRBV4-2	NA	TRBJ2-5	CASSQLPLSGKETQYF	TGTGCCAGCAGCCAACTCCCCCTTAGCGGGAAAGAGACCCAGTACTTC
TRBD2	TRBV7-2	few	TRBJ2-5	CASGWRGGEETQYF	TGTGCGAGCGGGTGGCGGGGGGGCGAGGAGACCCAGTACTTC
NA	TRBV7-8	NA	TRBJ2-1	CASSINSPGNEQFF	TGTGCCAGCAGCATCAACAGCCCTGGGAATGAGCAGTTCTTC
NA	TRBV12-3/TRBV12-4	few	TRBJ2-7	CASALRASSYEQYF	TGTGCCAGCGCCCTCAGGGCTAGCTCCTACGAGCAGTACTTC
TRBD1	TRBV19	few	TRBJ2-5	CASSPLDREETQYF	TGTGCCAGTAGTCCGCTGGACAGGGAAGAGACCCAGTACTTC
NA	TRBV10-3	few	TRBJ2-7	CAISGRGGQRPTGPLYEQYF	TGTGCCATCAGTGGGAGGGGAGGACAGAGGCCAACGGGACCCCTCTACGAGCAGTACTTC
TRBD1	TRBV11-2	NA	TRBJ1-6	CASSGQERSPLHF	TGTGCCAGCAGCGGACAGGAGAGATCACCCCTCCACTTT
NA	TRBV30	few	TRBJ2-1	CAWSGWRNSYNEQFF	TGTGCCTGGAGTGGTTGGCGCAACTCCTACAATGAGCAGTTCTTC
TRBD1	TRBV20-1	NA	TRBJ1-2	CSARIPGGLDYGYTF	TGCAGTGCTAGGATACCAGGGGGATTAGACTATGGCTACACCTTC